A single sample gave rise to the 30 T cell receptor beta chains below, sequenced in a study of PD-1 blockade in classical Hodgkin lymphoma. The protocol was immunoSEQ multiplex PCR, while the TCRdb copy is restricted to in-frame clones and leaves out a portion. The table records around 45,000 clones, around 78% of them present only once. The sample's time point: cycle 4 day 1 (C4D1), after more than five weeks of nivolumab. No patient escaped relapse after autologous stem cell transplantation, and brentuximab vedotin exposure varied. Sequenced here: peripheral blood mononuclear cells (PBMCs), sampled before the fourth cycle of nivolumab. The receptors stem from a human donor with classical Hodgkin lymphoma.

The chain carries TRBV19 and TRBJ1-2; weak D call: TRBD1 (6 bases). This CDR3 comprises 15 residues. Trimming removed 5 bases at V and 4 bases at J, with 17 bases between. Germline loops: CDR1 LNHDA, CDR2 SQIVND (reference sequence). This CDR3 reads CASSPGHQDSYGYTF. CDR3 DNA sequence: TGTGCCAGTAGTCCCGGACACCAGGACAGCTATGGCTACACCTTC.

The chain couples TRBV14 to TRBJ1-2; weak D call: TRBD1 (5 bases). The CDR3 extends over 13 amino acids. Trimming shortened V by 5 bases and J by 6 bases, and 13 bases separated the two germline ends. CDR1 SGHDN and CDR2 FVKESK come from the germline V gene. The CDR3 loop is CASSDGTRNGYTF. CDR3 in DNA: TGTGCCAGCAGCGACGGGACTCGGAATGGCTACACCTTC.

The genes are TRBV7-9 and TRBJ2-3; 8 bases agree with TRBD1. Germline V gene sequence: CDR1 SEHNR, CDR2 FQNEAQ (reference sequence). With V trimmed by 1 base and J by 5 bases, 2 bases remained unmatched. The CDR3 covers 14 residues. DNA for the CDR3: TGTGCCAGCAGCTTAGGACAGGGGATAGATACGCAGTATTTT. As protein: CASSLGQGIDTQYF.

V is TRBV11-3 and J is TRBJ2-1; D is undetermined. Trimming took off 5 bases at V and 1 base at J, with 9 bases between the two ends. This CDR3 region has 14 residues. Germline assignment: CDR1 SGHNT and CDR2 YENEEA. CDR3: CASSKEGSYNEQFF. The CDR3 DNA is TGTGCCAGCAGCAAGGAAGGGTCCTACAATGAGCAGTTCTTC. The entire variable domain, with the rest obtained from reference TRBV11-3 and TRBJ2-1, is as follows: EAGVVQSPRYKIIEKKQPVAFWCNPISGHNTLYWYLQNLGQGPELLIRYENEEAVDDSQLPKDRFSAERLKGVDSTLKIQPAELGDSAVYLCASSKEGSYNEQFFGPGTRLTVL.

V usage is TRBV7-3 and J usage is TRBJ1-1; 8 nucleotides match TRBD1. This CDR3 comprises 15 residues. Germline-derived CDR1 and CDR2 are SGHTA and FQGTGA. V dropped 1 base and J dropped 4; count of bases not matched to a gene: 5. CDR3 sequence: CASSLIGQGATEAFF. CDR3 bases: TGTGCCAGCAGCTTAATAGGACAGGGAGCCACTGAAGCTTTCTTT. Variable domain in full (rest from reference TRBV7-3 and TRBJ1-1): GAGVSQTPSNKVTEKGKYVELRCDPISGHTALYWYRQSLGQGPEFLIYFQGTGAADDSGLPNDRFFAVRPEGSVSTLKIQRTERGDSAVYLCASSLIGQGATEAFFGQGTRLTVV.

V usage is TRBV2 and J usage is TRBJ2-3; TRBD2 agrees at 8 bases. The length of the CDR3 is 16 residues. CDR1 is SNHLY, CDR2 FYNNEI, per germline. The V and J ends lost 3 bases and 2 bases, in that order; junction bases with no gene match: 7. CDR3 bases: TGTGCCAGCAGTGAGGGTGCGGGGGGCCACACAGATACGCAGTATTTT. This gives the protein CASSEGAGGHTDTQYF.

V usage is TRBV21-1 and J usage is TRBJ2-2. TRBV21-1 is marked as a pseudogene. The CDR3 consists of 16 residues. The CDR3 DNA is TGTGCCAGCAGCGCGGTATGGGACGGCTACACCGGGGAGCTGTTTTTT. Amino acids: CASSAVWDGYTGELFF.

On this clone: One junction end does not reproduce the germline sequence, and a read error may be involved. The chain employs TRBV5-8 and TRBJ2-7; 8 bases fit TRBD2. CDR1 is SGHTS, CDR2 YDEGEE, per germline. The CDR3 has 13 residues. The CDR3 region has the DNA TGTGCCAGCAGCTTGGGCCTCGCGGGGGGTTCAAACTTC. Its protein is CASSLGLAGGSNF. Full variable domain (remainder filled in from reference TRBV5-8 and TRBJ2-7): EAGVTQSPTHLIKTRGQQATLRCSPISGHTSVYWYQQALGLGLQFLLWYDEGEERNRGNFPPRFSGRQFPNYSSELNVNALELEDSALYLCASSLGLAGGSNFGPGTRLTVT.

The chain uses TRBV29-1 and TRBJ2-7; 8 positions match TRBD1. Germline CDR1 SQVTM, CDR2 ANQGSEA. CDR3 length equals 14 residues. J gave up 6 bases and V 4 bases, and 11 bases lay outside the gene matches. The CDR3, as DNA: TGCAGCGTTGCCAAGGGACAGGTCCTAGGCGAGCAGTACTTC. It encodes CSVAKGQVLGEQYF.

The chain has TRBV5-1 and TRBJ1-1; 11 nucleotides match TRBD1. CDR1 is SGHRS, CDR2 YFSETQ, per germline. The CDR3 covers 15 residues. V lost 4 bases to trimming and J lost 5 bases; unmatched junction nucleotides: 7. CDR3 sequence: CASSGGQGARTEAFF. In DNA form, the CDR3 reads TGCGCCAGCAGCGGAGGACAGGGGGCGAGGACTGAAGCTTTCTTT.

This clone was observed a few times. The chain is built from TRBV5-1 and TRBJ1-2; D not certain. Germline V lookup: CDR1 SGHRS, CDR2 YFSETQ. This CDR3 has 13 residues. Trimming stripped 4 bases from V and 5 bases from J, with 12 bases between. CDR3 sequence reads: CASSMDHGYGYTF. The CDR3 DNA sequence: TGCGCCAGCAGCATGGACCACGGGTATGGCTACACCTTC.

The chain couples TRBV7-2 to TRBJ2-1; D is possibly TRBD2 (5 bases). This CDR3 spans 15 amino acids. V was cut by 1 base and J by 4 bases, with 11 bases left in between. From germline, CDR1 is SGHTA and CDR2 FQGNSA. CDR3 DNA: TGTGCCAGCAGCTTAGTGGGTAGCGAGTACAATGAGCAGTTCTTC. It yields the protein CASSLVGSEYNEQFF.

The V call is TRBV5-1, the J call TRBJ2-5; 7 positions match TRBD1. Germline-derived CDR1 and CDR2 are SGHRS and YFSETQ. The ends lost 4 bases at V and 0 bases at J; junction bases unmatched: 3. The CDR3 is 14 residues long. CDR3 sequence: CASSTGAYQETQYF. In nucleotides, the CDR3 is TGCGCCAGCAGCACAGGGGCGTACCAAGAGACCCAGTACTTC.

V is TRBV7-2 and J is TRBJ1-4; no reliable D call. Germline V gene lookup returns CDR1 SGHTA and CDR2 FQGNSA. V was shortened by 0 bases and J by 8 bases, with 10 bases between the two germline ends. The CDR3 sequence is 14 residues long. CDR3 amino acids: CASSLAYAAEKLFF. The CDR3 region has the DNA TGTGCCAGCAGCTTAGCGTACGCAGCCGAAAAACTGTTTTTT.

The chain employs TRBV7-3 and TRBJ1-1; D may be TRBD1 (6 bases). V lost 8 bases, J lost 3 bases, and 13 bases lay in between. This CDR3 comprises 13 residues. Looked up from germline, CDR1 is SGHTA and CDR2 is FQGTGA. CDR3 in DNA: TGTGCCAGCGGAGGACAGAGAGACACTGAAGCTTTCTTT. Protein: CASGGQRDTEAFF.

The CDR3 loop is CASSQDNSWRRPDKAFF. The CDR3, as DNA: TGTGCCAGCAGCCAAGATAACAGCTGGCGTCGCCCGGATAAGGCTTTCTTT. The V and J genes are TRBV4-2 and TRBJ1-1; D is undetermined. The ends were cut back, 0 bases at V and 11 bases at J, with 25 bases in the middle. CDR3 size: 17 residues. In germline, CDR1 is LGHNA, CDR2 YNFKEQ.

The genes are TRBV6-6 and TRBJ1-2; D gene unclear. CDR3 length: 14 amino acids. CDR1 and CDR2 from the germline V gene are MNHNY and SVGAGI (reference sequence). Trimming pared 6 bases from V and 4 bases from J, leaving 15 bases between. The CDR3 DNA reads as TGTGCCAGCAGAGACACGGGAATCCTCTATGGCTACACCTTC. It encodes CASRDTGILYGYTF.

This clone is a singleton in its sample. This chain uses TRBV5-6 with TRBJ1-2, with a weak D call TRBD1 (6 bases). Germline V CDR1 and CDR2: SGHDT, YYEEEE. Trimming stripped 6 bases from V and 6 bases from J, with 21 bases between. This CDR3 comprises 15 residues. The CDR3 DNA reads TGTGCCAGCACCAGAAGGGGGAGTGGGACTGATGGCTACACCTTC. Protein: CASTRRGSGTDGYTF.

In this sample, this clone turned up once. This chain joins TRBV7-9 and TRBJ2-6; D remains unclear. Germline-derived CDR1 and CDR2 are SEHNR and FQNEAQ (reference sequence). The CDR3 is 14 amino acids. Trimming shortened V by 3 bases and J by 4 bases, and 7 bases separated the two germline ends. In DNA form, the CDR3 reads TGTGCCAGCAGCTTGGAACACGGGGCCAACGTCCTGACTTTC. Protein product: CASSLEHGANVLTF.

V usage is TRBV5-8 and J usage is TRBJ1-2; D not certain. V shed 1 base and J shed 2 bases, with 6 bases lying between them. The CDR3 runs to 13 residues. Germline V gene sequence: CDR1 SGHTS, CDR2 YDEGEE. The CDR3 sequence is CASSLRGNYGYTF. CDR3 in DNA: TGTGCCAGCAGCTTGCGAGGAAACTATGGCTACACCTTC.

This clone was picked up one time. At one of its ends the junction is not consistent with the germline gene, which may arise from a read error. J is TRBJ2-2 and V is TRBV7-7; a weak D match, TRBD1 (6 bases). Germline loops: CDR1 SSHAT, CDR2 FNYEAQ (reference sequence). The CDR3 length is 15 residues. In DNA, the CDR3 is TGTGCTAGCAGCCCTCAGACAGGGAACACCGGGGAGCTGTTTTTT. Encoded protein: CASSPQTGNTGELFF. Using reference TRBV7-7 and TRBJ2-2 for the parts outside the CDR3, the full variable domain is GAGVSQSPRYKVTKRGQDVTLRCDPISSHATLYWYQQALGQGPEFLTYFNYEAQPDKSGLPSDRFSAERPEGSISTLTIQRTEQRDSAMYRCASSPQTGNTGELFFGEGSRLTVL.

This clone was detected a few times. The chain uses TRBV18 and TRBJ2-7, with D unresolved. This CDR3 has 11 residues. Trimming left V 4 bases short and J 3 bases short, with 4 bases between. Germline V gene data show CDR1 as KGHSH and CDR2 as LQKENI. The CDR3 region has the DNA TGTGCCAGCTCACAGGGCTACGAGCAGTACTTC. It is translated as CASSQGYEQYF.

The chain is built from TRBV7-6 and TRBJ1-6; D might be TRBD1 (5 bases). The CDR3 length is 16 residues. The V gene's germline CDR1 is SGHVS and CDR2 FNYEAQ. Trimming stripped 1 base from V and 4 bases from J, with 11 bases between. Written as DNA, the CDR3 is TGTGCCAGCAGCTTAGGTTCGGGACTTTATAATTCACCCCTCCACTTT. It yields the protein CASSLGSGLYNSPLHF. The full variable domain, rest sourced from reference TRBV7-6 and TRBJ1-6, is GAGVSQSPRYKVTKRGQDVALRCDPISGHVSLYWYRQALGQGPEFLTYFNYEAQQDKSGLPNDRFSAERPEGSISTLTIQRTEQRDSAMYRCASSLGSGLYNSPLHFGNGTRLTVT.

This chain connects TRBV2 to TRBJ2-2; D gene unclear. The CDR3 is 17 residues long. Trimming took off 0 bases at V and 6 bases at J, with 17 bases between the two ends. Per germline, CDR1 SNHLY and CDR2 FYNNEI. In DNA form, the CDR3 reads TGTGCCAGCAGTGAAGCGGCGGATCATCCGTCTCCCGGGGAGCTGTTTTTT. Residues: CASSEAADHPSPGELFF.

J is TRBJ2-3 and V is TRBV11-2; 9 bases match TRBD1. CDR1 is SGHAT, CDR2 FQNNGV, per germline. V trimming: 8 bases; J trimming: 1 base; junction bases outside the gene matches: 4. The CDR3 consists of 14 residues. CDR3: CASRTGGGTDTQYF. The CDR3 DNA follows: TGTGCCAGCCGAACAGGGGGCGGCACAGATACGCAGTATTTT. Looking up the rest from reference TRBV11-2 and TRBJ2-3 gives the full variable domain: EAGVAQSPRYKIIEKRQSVAFWCNPISGHATLYWYQQILGQGPKLLIQFQNNGVVDDSQLPKDRFSAERLKGVDSTLKIQPAKLEDSAVYLCASRTGGGTDTQYFGPGTRLTVL.

This clone was seen a few times. The chain couples TRBV19 to TRBJ1-5; the D gene is possibly TRBD1 (5 bases). Germline V gene lookup returns CDR1 LNHDA and CDR2 SQIVND (reference sequence). There are 13 residues in the CDR3. Trimming left V 5 bases short and J 4 bases short, with 9 bases between. CDR3 in DNA: TGTGCCAGTAGTCCCGGGGGGAATCAGCCCCAGCATTTT. Encoded protein: CASSPGGNQPQHF.

J is TRBJ1-1 and V is TRBV6-5; 10 positions agree with TRBD1. CDR3 length: 15 residues. V dropped 8 bases and J dropped 10; count of bases not matched to a gene: 16. The germline V gene has CDR1 MNHEY and CDR2 SVGAGI. The CDR3 bases are TGTGCCAGCTTCCTACCAGGTGACAGGGGGCGGGCAGCTTTCTTT. Protein: CASFLPGDRGRAAFF.

V is TRBV4-3 and J is TRBJ2-3; 8 nucleotides line up with TRBD2. J lost 2 bases, V lost 3 bases, and 7 bases had no gene match. Germline V gene lookup returns CDR1 LGHNA and CDR2 YSLEER. The CDR3 has 16 residues. The CDR3 DNA reads as TGCGCCAGCAGCCATTTAGCGGGACGAACCACAGATACGCAGTATTTT. As protein: CASSHLAGRTTDTQYF.

The rearrangement links TRBV4-3 to TRBJ2-3; 8 bases fit TRBD2. Germline lookup yields CDR1 LGHNA and CDR2 YSLEER. Trimming took 4 bases from V and 0 from J; bases not matched to a gene: 3. This CDR3 comprises 15 residues. The CDR3 region has the DNA TGCGCCAGCAGCCGCGGGAGGTCTAGCACAGATACGCAGTATTTT. Translating it yields CASSRGRSSTDTQYF.

The J gene is TRBJ2-7, the V gene TRBV4-3, with 7 nucleotides matching TRBD2. J was trimmed by 0 bases and V by 1 base; bases with no gene match: 6. CDR3 length: 16 amino acids. CDR1 and CDR2 from the germline V gene are LGHNA and YSLEER. The CDR3 coding sequence is TGCGCCAGCAGCCAAGGGGCCGGGACTAACTCCTACGAGCAGTACTTC. Its protein product is CASSQGAGTNSYEQYF.